A single sample is the source of the 13 T cell receptor beta chains below, sequenced in a study of tissue T cells after allogeneic stem cell transplantation. Measured with immunoSEQ multiplex PCR; TCRdb has only the in-frame clones, and not every one. Altogether approximately 1,600 clones are present, roughly 48% being singletons, with the ten largest covering 30% to 35%. Time point meaning: mouse harvest day 14 after allogeneic transplant. Mouse grafts combined 10^7 T-cell-depleted bone marrow cells with 10^6 splenic CD5+ T cells. The specimen sequenced was spleen. All receptors derive from a female BALB/c mouse given C57BL/6 T cells with graft-versus-host disease after an allogeneic hematopoietic cell transplant.

This clone rates as large. The gene symbols are mouse symbols. The read ends 1 residue early relative to the CDR3; the germline J gene fills the gap. The chain employs TRBV19 and TRBJ2-7, with TRBD2 identical over 7 bases. Germline loops: CDR1 FNHDT, CDR2 SITEND (reference sequence). The J segment lost 7 bases and the V segment lost 1 base, leaving 2 bases of the junction unmatched. The length of the CDR3 is 12 residues. CDR3 residues: CASSIWGDEQYF. Incomplete CDR3 DNA: TGTGCCAGCAGTATATGGGGGGACGAACAGTAC. Filled out from reference TRBV19 and TRBJ2-7, the complete variable domain reads GGIITQTPKFLIGQEGQKLTLKCQQNFNHDTMYWYRQDSGKGLRLIYYSITENDLQKGDLSEGYDASREKKSSFSLTVTSAQKNEMAVFLCASSIWGDEQYFGPGTRLTVL.

This clone is termed large (0.1 to 1%). The genes are named according to mouse. The CDR3 goes on 1 residue after the read ends, and that part is filled in from the germline J gene. This chain connects TRBV12-2 to TRBJ2-1; 8 bases fit TRBD2. CDR1 and CDR2 (germline): SGHLS, HYDKME. The J segment lost 3 bases and the V segment lost 5 bases, leaving 8 bases of the junction unmatched. This CDR3 contains 15 residues. The CDR3 DNA, read in part, is TGTGCCAGCTATCCGACTGGGGACGGCTATGCTGAGCAGTTC. Encoded protein: CASYPTGDGYAEQF. The whole CDR3 protein reads CASYPTGDGYAEQFF. Filled out from reference TRBV12-2 and TRBJ2-1, the complete variable domain reads NSGVVQSPRYIIKGKGERSILKCIPISGHLSVAWYQQTQGQELKFFIQHYDKMERDKGNLPSRFSVQQFDDYHSEMNMSALELEDSAVYFCASYPTGDGYAEQFFGPGTRLTVL.

This clone has just a few counts. Gene and germline names: mouse. The read is 1 residue too short to cover the CDR3 end, so that end is filled in from the germline J gene. The chain couples TRBV26 to TRBJ1-4; 10 bases align to TRBD1. The germline CDR1 and CDR2 sequences are KGHPV and FQNQEV (reference sequence). The V and J ends lost 6 bases and 2 bases, in that order; junction bases with no gene match: 0. The length of the CDR3 is 14 residues. The chain's CDR3 is CASRGQGSNERLFF. The DNA read from the CDR3 is TGTGCCAGCAGGGGACAGGGGTCCAACGAAAGATTATTT.

Comment on this clone: Gene names are mouse gene names. The read gets to within 1 residue of the CDR3 end, and the germline J gene fills in the rest. The V call is TRBV19, the J call TRBJ1-6; 9 nucleotides line up with TRBD1. TRBJ1-6 is given ORF status, its function remaining uncertain. Germline-derived CDR1 and CDR2 are FNHDT and SITEND (reference sequence). The CDR3 is 16 residues long. J lost 4 bases, V lost 5 bases, and 7 bases had no gene match. CDR3: CASSLAGTGYNSPLYF. The CDR3 bases that were read are TGTGCCAGCAGCCTGGCCGGGACAGGGTATAATTCGCCCCTCTAC.

This clone was counted only a few times. The listed genes are named as in mouse. The read gets to within 1 residue of the CDR3 end, and the germline J gene fills in the rest. V is TRBV26 and J is TRBJ1-3; a possible D gene is TRBD1 (6 bases). V gave up 5 bases and J gave up 0 bases, with 8 bases separating them. This CDR3 comprises 14 residues. CDR1 and CDR2 from the germline V gene are KGHPV and FQNQEV (reference sequence). The CDR3 bases that were read are TGTGCCAGCAGTGGGGACATTTCTGGAAATACGCTCTAT. Translation gives CASSGDISGNTLY. The CDR3 as a whole reads CASSGDISGNTLYF.

Worth noting for this clone: Mouse gene names and germline throughout. Coverage ceases 1 residue before the CDR3 finishes, and the germline J gene fills in the end. J is TRBJ2-7 and V is TRBV29; TRBD1 matches 9 bases. The V segment lost 6 bases and the J segment 6 bases; nucleotides outside the gene matches: 6. Germline lookup yields CDR1 MSHET and CDR2 SYDVDS. The CDR3 spans 13 residues. The CDR3 DNA, read in part, is TGTGCTAGCAGCCCCGGGACAGGGATTGAACAGTAC. Its protein is CASSPGTGIEQY. The whole CDR3 protein reads CASSPGTGIEQYF.

To note about this clone: Gene and germline names: mouse. The read terminates 1 residue ahead of where the CDR3 ends, so the germline J gene completes it. V usage is TRBV12-2 and J usage is TRBJ2-4; 10 bases are shared with TRBD2. The CDR3 has 14 amino acids. V was pared by 1 base and J by 4 bases, with 1 base of the junction left unmatched. CDR1 and CDR2 (germline): SGHLS, HYDKME. The CDR3 loop is CASSLDWGKNTLYF. CDR3 DNA, as far as it was read: TGTGCCAGCTCTCTGGACTGGGGGAAAAACACCTTGTAC.

As for this clone: Gene and germline names: mouse. The read comes to an end 1 residue before the CDR3 does, leaving the germline J gene to fill in the end. The V gene is TRBV13-1, the J gene TRBJ2-7; the D is unclear. The V gene's germline CDR1 is NSHNY and CDR2 SYGAGN. Trimming pared 0 bases from V and 3 bases from J, leaving 4 bases between. This CDR3 is 12 amino acids long. Partial CDR3 DNA: TGTGCCAGCAGTGATGCGATCTATGAACAGTAC. Translation gives CASSDAIYEQY. The full-length CDR3 reads as CASSDAIYEQYF.

Worth noting for this clone: Genes here carry mouse names. The DNA ends 1 residue before the CDR3 does, and the rest of the CDR3 is filled in from the germline J gene. The rearrangement links TRBV3 to TRBJ1-4; the D is unclear. The CDR3 totals 10 residues. V was pared by 2 bases and J by 12 bases, with 4 bases between. Germline CDR1 and CDR2: SNHLY and FYNGKV (reference sequence). The CDR3 loop reads CASSLPGLFF. The CDR3 bases that were read are TGTGCCAGCAGCTTACCGGGATTATTT. Using reference TRBV3 and TRBJ1-4 for the parts outside the CDR3, the full variable domain is GPKVLQIPSHQIIDMGQMVTLNCDPVSNHLYFYWYKQILGQQMEFLVNFYNGKVMEKSKLFKDQFSVERPDGSYFTLKIQPTALEDSAVYFCASSLPGLFFGHGTKLSVL.

This clone was picked up a small number of times. Gene names and germline match the mouse. The part of the CDR3 DNA that was read is TGTGCAAGCAGCCTGGGACAGGGGGCCACCTTGTAC. Translating gives CASSLGQGATLY. The full CDR3 protein is CASSLGQGATLYF. The J gene is TRBJ2-4, the V gene TRBV16, with TRBD1 identical over 12 bases. The read is 1 residue too short to cover the CDR3 end, so that end is filled in from the germline J gene. V dropped 5 bases and J dropped 8; count of bases not matched to a gene: 2. The length of the CDR3 is 13 residues. CDR1 and CDR2 from the germline V gene are SGHSA and FRNQAP.

Only one count was recorded for this clone. Genes and germline are mouse. The sequenced fragment ends 1 residue before the CDR3 boundary, so the rest is inferred from the germline J gene. The chain carries TRBV12-1 and TRBJ1-6; D unresolved. TRBJ1-6 is flagged as an ORF with uncertain function. CDR3 length: 14 amino acids. Trimming removed 1 base at V and 8 bases at J, with 11 bases between. Per germline, CDR1 SGHSN and CDR2 HYEKVE. CDR3 protein: CASSLWGRDSPLYF. Partial CDR3 DNA: TGTGCCAGCTCTCTATGGGGTCGGGATTCGCCCCTCTAC.

With respect to this clone: Each gene name is a mouse one. Read data end 1 residue before the CDR3 end; the end is taken from the germline J gene. The chain uses TRBV12-1 and TRBJ2-5; 9 bases match TRBD2. CDR1 and CDR2 (germline): SGHSN, HYEKVE. This CDR3 comprises 14 residues. The junction had 5 bases not matched to a gene; V was cut back by 4 bases and J by 4 bases. This CDR3 reads CASSLLGGEDTQYF. The CDR3 DNA, read in part, is TGTGCCAGCTCCCTCCTGGGGGGGGAAGACACCCAGTAC.

In its sample, this clone was seen a few times. Gene names and germline refer to mouse. Read sequence stops 1 residue before the CDR3 end, and the germline J gene provides the missing end. The chain recombines TRBV16 with TRBJ2-5, with 8 nucleotides matching TRBD2. The V gene end was trimmed by 3 bases and the J gene end by 2 bases; junction bases not matched to a gene: 4. This CDR3 spans 15 amino acids. CDR1 SGHSA and CDR2 FRNQAP come from the germline V gene. The CDR3 here is CASSLGGRPQDTQYF. The covered CDR3 bases are TGTGCAAGCAGCTTGGGGGGGCGCCCCCAAGACACCCAGTAC. Together with reference TRBV16 and TRBJ2-5, the CDR3 gives the full variable domain: NAGVIQTPRHKVTGKGQEATLWCEPISGHSAVFWYRQTIVQGLEFLTYFRNQAPIDDSGMPKERFSAQMPNQSHSTLKIQSTQPQDSAVYLCASSLGGRPQDTQYFGPGTRLLVL.